This TCR beta chain comes out of a study of response to subunit inactivated influenza vaccine. This clonotype has only a few counts. The antigen is undetermined. Using its own MiXCR run on the RT-PCR reads, TCRdb lists one record per CDR3 protein. Among almost 250,000 distinct CDR3 sequences listed, 12% were seen once. The ends were cut back, 0 bases at V and 3 bases at J, with 12 bases in the middle. Germline V gives CDR1 SGHVS, CDR2 FQNEAQ. The CDR3 covers 16 residues. Study-level points and caveats: Authors suggested each seasonal influenza vaccination recruits few new T cells.

The J gene is TRBJ1-3, the V gene TRBV7-8, with D perhaps TRBD1 (5 bases). Sample: non-naive T cells sorted from PBMCs, taken 14 to 15 days before vaccination. The sequence was collected from a middle-aged man who received an inactivated influenza vaccine. CDR3: CASSLAPRGNGNTIYF. CDR3 nucleotide sequence: TGTGCCAGCAGCTTAGCGCCGAGGGGCAATGGAAACACCATATATTTT.